This T cell receptor (beta chain) was captured by sequencing in a study of beta chain features in type 1 diabetes. Study details: Cell yields, gender and age were similar in healthy donors and patients.

The investigators reverse transcribed all of the isolated RNA, so they sequenced expressed TCRB transcripts. The method was immunoSEQ multiplex PCR; TCRdb's version includes in-frame clones alone and lacks a portion of them. The table includes some 150,000 clones, 6% to 7.5% detected once. This clone appeared a few times. The antigen is not known. General study points: PCR might favor shorter templates, equally in patients and controls. More deletions and fewer insertions at VDJ junctions were seen in type 1 diabetes patients. Naive, central memory and Treg TCRB repertoires seemed to resemble each other more closely in patients than they did in healthy donors.

CDR3 length: 14 residues. V lost 8 bases and J lost 4; bases outside the gene matches: 7. Germline-derived CDR1 and CDR2 are MNHEY and SMNVEV (reference sequence). The clonotype originates from a woman in her thirties in good health. Sequenced input: central memory CD4+ T cells from blood. The chain links TRBV27 to TRBJ1-5; 8 bases align to TRBD1. CDR3 sequence: CASSRGDRNQPQHF. The CDR3 DNA follows: TGTGCCAGCTCCCGGGGGGACAGGAATCAGCCCCAGCATTTT.